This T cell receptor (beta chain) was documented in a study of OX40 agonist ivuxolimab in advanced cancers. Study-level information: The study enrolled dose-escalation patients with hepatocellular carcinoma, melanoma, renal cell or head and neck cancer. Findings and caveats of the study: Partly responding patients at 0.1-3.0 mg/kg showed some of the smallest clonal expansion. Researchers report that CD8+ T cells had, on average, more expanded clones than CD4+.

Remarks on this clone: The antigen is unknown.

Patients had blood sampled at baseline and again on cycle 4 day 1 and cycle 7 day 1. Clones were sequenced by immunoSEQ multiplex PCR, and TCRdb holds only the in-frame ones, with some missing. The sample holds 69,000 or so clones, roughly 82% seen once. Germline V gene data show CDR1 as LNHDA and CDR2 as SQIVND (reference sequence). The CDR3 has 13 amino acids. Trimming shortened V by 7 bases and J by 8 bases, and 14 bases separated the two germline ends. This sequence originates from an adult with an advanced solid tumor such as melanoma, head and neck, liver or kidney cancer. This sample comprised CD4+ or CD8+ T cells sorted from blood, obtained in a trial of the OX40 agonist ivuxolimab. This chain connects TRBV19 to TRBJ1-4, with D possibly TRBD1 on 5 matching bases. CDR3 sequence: CASMRGVEEKLFF. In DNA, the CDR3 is TGTGCCAGTATGAGAGGGGTTGAGGAAAAACTGTTTTTT.